Each of the 13 T cell receptor beta chains below was sequenced from the same sample in a study of shared clonotypes between healthy human individuals. The data were produced by immunoSEQ multiplex PCR, yet TCRdb's version contains in-frame clones alone and is incomplete. Of over 1.5 million clones in the sample, around 98% were seen once. Specimen: naive CD4+ T cells sorted from blood. Subset given: CD45RA+ positively selected. These TCRs come from a man aged 25 to 40 in good health.

This clone was seen a single time. The sample contains more than one DNA sequence encoding this CDR3. The chain links TRBV27 to TRBJ2-1; D perhaps matches TRBD1 (6 bases). CDR3 length: 11 amino acids. V was pared by 5 bases and J by 7 bases, with 6 bases between. Looked up from germline, CDR1 is MNHEY and CDR2 is SMNVEV (reference sequence). The CDR3 nucleotides read TGTGCCAGCAGTAGGGGGAATGAGCAGTTCTTC. Protein sequence: CASSRGNEQFF.

The gene calls are TRBV5-1 and TRBJ2-7; D is unresolved. Germline assignment: CDR1 SGHRS and CDR2 YFSETQ. CDR3 length equals 15 residues. Deletions cut 3 bases from V and 2 bases from J, with 15 bases between. As DNA, the CDR3 is TGCGCCAGCAGCTCGAATTTTGCAGGAACCTACGAGCAGTACTTC. It translates to CASSSNFAGTYEQYF. Based on the CDR3 plus reference TRBV5-1 and TRBJ2-7, the full variable domain is KAGVTQTPRYLIKTRGQQVTLSCSPISGHRSVSWYQQTPGQGLQFLFEYFSETQRNKGNFPGRFSGRQFSNSRSEMNVSTLELGDSALYLCASSSNFAGTYEQYFGPGTRLTVT.

The chain combines TRBV6-5 with TRBJ2-2; possibly TRBD2 for D (5 bases). The CDR3 is 14 amino acids. Germline values: CDR1 MNHEY, CDR2 SVGAGI. The germline V and J ends were trimmed by 6 bases and 0 bases, with 8 bases remaining between them. The CDR3 reads CASSDYPNTGELFF. CDR3 nucleotides: TGTGCCAGCAGCGACTACCCGAACACCGGGGAGCTGTTTTTT.

On this clone itself: Additional DNA sequences in this sample encode the identical CDR3. The chain combines TRBV5-5 with TRBJ2-1; no clear D gene. Germline V gene sequence: CDR1 SGHKS, CDR2 YYEKEE (reference sequence). V was pared by 2 bases and J by 1 base, with 7 bases between. This CDR3 region has 14 residues. The CDR3 DNA sequence: TGTGCCAGCAGCTTAGGATCATCCTACAATGAGCAGTTCTTC. Translation gives CASSLGSSYNEQFF.

The rearrangement joins TRBV4-3 to TRBJ2-3; D is possibly TRBD2 (5 bases). Trimming shortened V by 1 base and J by 0 bases, and 17 bases separated the two germline ends. The germline gives CDR1 LGHNA, CDR2 YSLEER. CDR3 length: 18 residues. CDR3 nucleotide sequence: TGCGCCAGCAGCCAAGGCCTCCGACCGGGCGGGAGCACAGATACGCAGTATTTT. Encoded protein: CASSQGLRPGGSTDTQYF.

The chain couples TRBV5-1 to TRBJ1-2, with D perhaps TRBD1 (6 bases). Trimming took 3 bases from V and 1 from J, leaving 13 bases between them. CDR1 and CDR2 (germline): SGHRS, YFSETQ. CDR3 length equals 15 residues. CDR3 nucleotide sequence: TGCGCCAGCAGCTCCGGACAGACTAGTAACTATGGCTACACCTTC. Encoded protein: CASSSGQTSNYGYTF.

This chain connects TRBV18 to TRBJ2-7; 8 bases agree with TRBD2. V shed 3 bases, J shed 5 bases, and the junction held 9 bases outside the gene matches. The CDR3 consists of 15 residues. Germline CDR1 and CDR2: KGHSH and LQKENI. The CDR3: CASSPLSGRVDEQYF. Written as DNA, the CDR3 is TGTGCCAGCTCACCGCTAAGCGGGAGAGTAGACGAGCAGTACTTC.

V gene TRBV11-3 combines with J gene TRBJ2-7; weak D call: TRBD2 (5 bases). V was pared by 5 bases and J by 5 bases, with 10 bases between. Looked up from germline, CDR1 is SGHNT and CDR2 is YENEEA. The CDR3 sequence is 12 residues long. The CDR3 DNA follows: TGTGCCAGCAGCCCGGGGTTGGACGAGCAGTACTTC. Amino acids: CASSPGLDEQYF.

The chain couples TRBV10-2 to TRBJ2-3; tentatively, D is TRBD2 (6 bases). Germline assignment: CDR1 WSHSY and CDR2 SAAADI. The CDR3 is made up of 15 amino acids. V gave up 5 bases and J gave up 4 bases, with 16 bases separating them. CDR3 DNA: TGCGCCAGCAGTACTAGCCGGCCGCAGGCAGATACGCAGTATTTT. Translated, it gives CASSTSRPQADTQYF.

The rearrangement joins TRBV11-3 to TRBJ2-4; 8 bases fit TRBD1. The J segment lost 6 bases and the V segment lost 0 bases, leaving 10 bases of the junction unmatched. Per the germline V gene, CDR1 is SGHNT and CDR2 is YENEEA. The CDR3 runs 17 residues. The CDR3 nucleotides are TGTGCCAGCAGCTTAGAGGGGGGACAGGATGGCGGAAACATTCAGTACTTC. Protein sequence: CASSLEGGQDGGNIQYF.

Here the CDR3 DNA reads TGTGCCAGCTCGCCAGCTGGAGACTATGGCTACACCTTC. Encoded protein: CASSPAGDYGYTF. The J gene is TRBJ1-2, the V gene TRBV18; D gene ambiguous. From germline, CDR1 is KGHSH and CDR2 LQKENI. The CDR3 has 13 residues. Trimming cost V 6 bases and J 3 bases, with 11 bases left between them.

In regard to this clone: The same CDR3 is also encoded by other DNA sequences in this sample. CDR3 sequence: CASSPRQGTYEQYF. The DNA of the CDR3 is TGTGCCAGCTCACCGAGACAGGGAACCTACGAGCAGTACTTC. V gene TRBV18 combines with J gene TRBJ2-7; TRBD1 matches 7 bases. The CDR3 length is 14 residues. V trimming: 3 bases; J trimming: 2 bases; junction bases outside the gene matches: 4. CDR1 KGHSH and CDR2 LQKENI come from the germline V gene.

The rearrangement uses TRBV5-1 and TRBJ1-1; TRBD1 agrees at 8 bases. V shed 4 bases and J 4 bases; nucleotides not matched to a gene: 6. This CDR3 region has 14 residues. Germline CDR1 reads SGHRS; CDR2 reads YFSETQ. Here the CDR3 reads CASSPRTGSTEAFF. DNA of the CDR3: TGCGCCAGCAGCCCGCGGACAGGGTCCACTGAAGCTTTCTTT. Combining the CDR3 with reference TRBV5-1 and TRBJ1-1 gives the whole variable domain KAGVTQTPRYLIKTRGQQVTLSCSPISGHRSVSWYQQTPGQGLQFLFEYFSETQRNKGNFPGRFSGRQFSNSRSEMNVSTLELGDSALYLCASSPRTGSTEAFFGQGTRLTVV.